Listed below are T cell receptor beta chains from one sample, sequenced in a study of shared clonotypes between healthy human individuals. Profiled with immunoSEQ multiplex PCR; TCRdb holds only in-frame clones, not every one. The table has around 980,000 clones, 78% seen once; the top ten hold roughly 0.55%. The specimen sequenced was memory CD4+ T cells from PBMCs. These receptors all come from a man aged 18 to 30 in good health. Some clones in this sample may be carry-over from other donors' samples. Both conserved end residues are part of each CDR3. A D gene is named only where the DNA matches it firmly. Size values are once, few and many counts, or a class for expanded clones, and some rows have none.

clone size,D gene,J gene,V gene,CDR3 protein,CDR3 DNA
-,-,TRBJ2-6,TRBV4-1,CASSHSPPGANVLTF,TGCGCCAGCAGCCATTCACCGCCTGGGGCCAACGTCCTGACTTTC
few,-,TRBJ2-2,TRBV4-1,CASSQDRNSNTGELFF,TGCGCCAGCAGCCAAGACAGGAACTCGAACACCGGGGAGCTGTTTTTT
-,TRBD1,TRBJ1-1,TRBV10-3,CAIRDRETEAFF,TGTGCCATCAGGGACAGGGAGACTGAAGCTTTCTTT
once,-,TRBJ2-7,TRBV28,CASSRSVPPTYEQYF,TGTGCCAGCAGTCGCTCCGTTCCACCAACCTACGAGCAGTACTTC
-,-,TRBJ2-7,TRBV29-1,CSVCTDSSYEQYF,TGCAGCGTTTGTACAGACAGCTCCTACGAGCAGTACTTC
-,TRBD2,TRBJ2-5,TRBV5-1,CASSYIAGGPGETQYF,TGCGCCAGCAGCTACATAGCGGGAGGGCCCGGGGAGACCCAGTACTTC
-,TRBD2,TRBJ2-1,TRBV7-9,CASSLPGSAGGEQFF,TGTGCCAGCAGCTTACCGGGGTCAGCGGGAGGTGAGCAGTTCTTC
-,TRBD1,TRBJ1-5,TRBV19,CASSIRTGYSNQPQHF,TGTGCCAGTAGTATAAGGACAGGATATAGCAATCAGCCCCAGCATTTT
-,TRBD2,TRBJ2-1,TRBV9,CASSVLGTSGNEQFF,TGTGCCAGCAGCGTCTTAGGGACTAGCGGGAATGAGCAGTTCTTC
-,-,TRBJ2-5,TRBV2,CASSGTGEETQYF,TGTGCCAGCAGTGGGACGGGTGAAGAGACCCAGTACTTC
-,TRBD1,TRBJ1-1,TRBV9,CASSVGGQGHSEAFF,TGTGCCAGCAGCGTAGGGGGACAGGGCCATTCTGAAGCTTTCTTT
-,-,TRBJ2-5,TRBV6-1,CASSDSSLGTQYF,TGTGCCAGCAGTGATTCTAGCCTTGGGACCCAGTACTTC
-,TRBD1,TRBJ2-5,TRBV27,CASSPRDRDQETQYF,TGTGCCAGCAGTCCCCGGGACAGGGACCAAGAGACCCAGTACTTC
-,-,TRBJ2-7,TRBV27,CASSLSVTESSYEQYF,TGTGCCAGCAGTTTATCGGTGACGGAAAGCTCCTACGAGCAGTACTTC
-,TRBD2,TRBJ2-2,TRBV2,CASNLAGGPGELFF,TGTGCCAGCAATCTAGCGGGAGGGCCCGGGGAGCTGTTTTTT
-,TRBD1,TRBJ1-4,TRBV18,CASSPRLGTANEKLFF,TGTGCCAGCTCACCACGGCTGGGGACAGCTAATGAAAAACTGTTTTTT
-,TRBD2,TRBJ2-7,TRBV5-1,CASSARLAGGRTYEQYF,TGCGCCAGCAGCGCTAGACTAGCGGGAGGCCGAACCTACGAGCAGTACTTC
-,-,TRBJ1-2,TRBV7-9,CASSQYGGFANYGYTF,TGTGCCAGCAGTCAGTATGGGGGATTTGCTAACTATGGCTACACCTTC
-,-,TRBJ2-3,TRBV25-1,CASRTSTDTQYF,TGTGCCAGCAGGACTAGCACAGATACGCAGTATTTT
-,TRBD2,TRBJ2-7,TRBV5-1,CASSLGLANDEQYF,TGCGCCAGCAGCTTGGGACTAGCGAACGACGAGCAGTACTTC
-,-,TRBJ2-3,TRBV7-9,CASTSSLLPTDTQYF,TGTGCCAGCACATCCAGCCTCTTACCCACAGATACGCAGTATTTT
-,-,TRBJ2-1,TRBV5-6,CASSSGPHNEQFF,TGTGCCAGCAGCTCCGGGCCGCACAATGAGCAGTTCTTC
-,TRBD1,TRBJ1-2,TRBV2,CASSESQGAYGYTF,TGTGCCAGCAGTGAAAGTCAGGGGGCCTATGGCTACACCTTC
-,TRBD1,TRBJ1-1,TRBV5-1,CASSSPPSQGTEAFF,TGCGCCAGCAGCTCACCACCCTCACAGGGGACTGAAGCTTTCTTT
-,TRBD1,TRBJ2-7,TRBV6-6,CASRQGQAPSYEQYF,TGTGCCAGCAGACAGGGACAGGCCCCATCCTACGAGCAGTACTTC
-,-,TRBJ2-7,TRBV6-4,CASSDRGEQYF,TGTGCCAGCAGTGACAGGGGCGAGCAGTACTTC
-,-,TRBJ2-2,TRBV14,CASSPRITGELFF,TGTGCCAGCAGCCCTAGAATCACCGGGGAGCTGTTTTTT
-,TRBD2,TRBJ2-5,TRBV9,CASSTGLAGGSGTQYF,TGTGCCAGCAGCACGGGACTAGCGGGAGGTAGTGGGACCCAGTACTTC
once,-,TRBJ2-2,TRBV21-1,CASSKGTLNTGELFF,TGTGCCAGCAGCAAAGGGACATTGAACACCGGGGAGCTGTTTTTT
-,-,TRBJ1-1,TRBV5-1,CASSSPPSGENTEAFF,TGCGCCAGCAGCTCGCCCCCCTCGGGGGAGAACACTGAAGCTTTCTTT
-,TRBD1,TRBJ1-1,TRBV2,CASSWIGQETEAFF,TGTGCCAGCAGTTGGATTGGACAGGAGACTGAAGCTTTCTTT
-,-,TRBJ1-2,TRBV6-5,CATRREAYGYTF,TGTGCCACCCGCCGAGAGGCGTATGGCTACACCTTC
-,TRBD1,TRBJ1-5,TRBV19,CASSITGTGDQPQHF,TGTGCCAGTAGTATAACTGGGACAGGGGATCAGCCCCAGCATTTT
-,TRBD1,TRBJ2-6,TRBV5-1,CASSPGTAAGANVLTF,TGCGCCAGCAGCCCCGGGACAGCAGCGGGGGCCAACGTCCTGACTTTC
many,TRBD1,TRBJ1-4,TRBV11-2,CASSRTGRAEKLFF,TGTGCCAGCAGCCGGACAGGGAGGGCTGAAAAACTGTTTTTT
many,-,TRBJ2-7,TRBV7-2,CASSKEGQRYEQYF,TGTGCCAGCAGTAAAGAGGGGCAGCGCTACGAGCAGTACTTC
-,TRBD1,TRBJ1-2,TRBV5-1,CASSGATGADYGYTF,TGCGCCAGCAGCGGGGCGACAGGGGCCGACTATGGCTACACCTTC
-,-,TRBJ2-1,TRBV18,CASSPGLDTYNEQFF,TGTGCCAGCTCACCGGGACTCGACACCTACAATGAGCAGTTCTTC
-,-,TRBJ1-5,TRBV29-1,CSVVGELDQPQHF,TGCAGCGTTGTGGGCGAGCTCGATCAGCCCCAGCATTTT
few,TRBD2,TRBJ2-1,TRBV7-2,CASSPQLAAYNEQFF,TGTGCCAGCAGCCCACAACTAGCGGCTTACAATGAGCAGTTCTTC
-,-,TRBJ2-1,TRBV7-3,CASSSGDSEQFF,TGTGCCAGCAGCAGTGGCGATTCGGAGCAGTTCTTC
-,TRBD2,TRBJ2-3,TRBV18,CASSPPSGGTDTQYF,TGTGCCAGCTCACCGCCTAGCGGGGGCACAGATACGCAGTATTTT
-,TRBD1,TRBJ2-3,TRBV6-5,CASSFRDRGLDTQYF,TGTGCCAGCAGTTTCCGGGACAGGGGACTGGATACGCAGTATTTT